These T cell receptor beta chains were read from a single sample in a study of blood T cells in healthy people across ages. TCRdb used MiXCR to reprocess the 5' RACE reads, holding one entry per CDR3 protein. The sample gives over a million distinct CDR3 sequences, 40% to 45% of which show up once; about 19% is in the top ten. Sequences were obtained from blood. The receptors come from a woman aged 60 to 75 in good health. CDR3s include the opening cysteine and the closing phenylalanine or tryptophan. A D gene is named only where the DNA matches it firmly. The size of a clone is reported for some rows only, either as once, few or many, or as a class for expanded clones.

v_gene	abundance	d_gene	j_gene	CDR3nt	CDR3aa
TRBV10-2	few	NA	TRBJ2-4	TGCGCCAGCAGTGTAGCCAAAAACATTCAGTACTTC	CASSVAKNIQYF
TRBV6-2/TRBV6-3	few	TRBD1	TRBJ2-7	TGTGCCAGCAGTTACGGGACAGGGGGCTCCATCTACGAGCAGTACTTC	CASSYGTGGSIYEQYF
TRBV20-1	many	NA	TRBJ2-5	TGCAGTGCTAGAGATGGGCTGAGACAAGAGACCCAGTACTTC	CSARDGLRQETQYF
TRBV7-6	NA	TRBD2	TRBJ2-1	TGTGCCAGCAGCTTGGCCCCCGGGACTAGCGGGCCCACTGCCTCCCCCCGAAATGAGCAGTTCTTC	CASSLAPGTSGPTASPRNEQFF
TRBV12-3/TRBV12-4	few	TRBD2	TRBJ2-4	TGTGCCAGCAGCGTGGGGGGGGGAGGGAACATTCAGTACTTC	CASSVGGGGNIQYF
TRBV5-5	few	NA	TRBJ2-5	TGTGCCAGCAGCTTGAACCTCGGGGAGACCCAGTACTTC	CASSLNLGETQYF
TRBV28	NA	TRBD1	TRBJ2-7	TGTGCCAGCAGTTATTCGACAGGGATCTCCTACGAGCAGTACTTC	CASSYSTGISYEQYF
TRBV2	few	NA	TRBJ2-7	TGTGCCAGCCGATACGGGCCATCCTACGAGCAGTACTTC	CASRYGPSYEQYF
TRBV27	few	TRBD2	TRBJ2-1	TGTGCCAGCAGTTCCCTAGCGGGAGGTGTCGATGAGCAGTTCTTC	CASSSLAGGVDEQFF
TRBV7-9	NA	NA	TRBJ2-5	TGTGCCAGCAGCTTAGCGGGGGCTGAGTACCAAGAGACCCAGTACTTC	CASSLAGAEYQETQYF
TRBV2	NA	TRBD1	TRBJ2-7	TGTGCCAGCGTGGGGACAGGGGGCTCCTACGAGCAGTACTTC	CASVGTGGSYEQYF
TRBV5-1	few	NA	TRBJ1-2	TGCGCCAGCAGCGATGGACAGACCCGCCCATTTGGCTACACCTTC	CASSDGQTRPFGYTF
TRBV6-5	NA	TRBD2	TRBJ2-5	TGTGCCAGCAGATCCGGACTAGCGGAAGAGACCCAGTACTTC	CASRSGLAEETQYF
TRBV6-5	NA	NA	TRBJ2-1	TGTGCCAGCAGCCGTCACGAAGGCCTAGGTTCAAACATTCAGTTCTTC	CASSRHEGLGSNIQFF